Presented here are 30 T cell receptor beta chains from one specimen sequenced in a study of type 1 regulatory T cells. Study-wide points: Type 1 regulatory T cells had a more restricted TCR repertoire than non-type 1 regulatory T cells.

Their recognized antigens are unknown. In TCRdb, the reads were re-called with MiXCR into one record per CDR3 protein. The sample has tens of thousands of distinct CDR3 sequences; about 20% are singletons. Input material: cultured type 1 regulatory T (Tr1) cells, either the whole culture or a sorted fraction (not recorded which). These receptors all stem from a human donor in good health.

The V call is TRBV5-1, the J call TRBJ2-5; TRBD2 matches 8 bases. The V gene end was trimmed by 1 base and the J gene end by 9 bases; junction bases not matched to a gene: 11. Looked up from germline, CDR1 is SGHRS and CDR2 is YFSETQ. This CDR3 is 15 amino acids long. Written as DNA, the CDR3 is TGCGCCAGCAGCTTGCGTCCGGACGGGCGGGAGGCCCAGTACTTC. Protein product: CASSLRPDGREAQYF. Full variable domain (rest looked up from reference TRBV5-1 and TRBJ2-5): KAGVTQTPRYLIKTRGQQVTLSCSPISGHRSVSWYQQTPGQGLQFLFEYFSETQRNKGNFPGRFSGRQFSNSRSEMNVSTLELGDSALYLCASSLRPDGREAQYFGPGTRLLVL.

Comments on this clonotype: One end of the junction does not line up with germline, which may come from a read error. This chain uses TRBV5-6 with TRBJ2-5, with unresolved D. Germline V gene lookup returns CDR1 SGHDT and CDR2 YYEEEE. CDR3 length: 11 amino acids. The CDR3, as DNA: TGTGCCAGCAGCTTCCAGGAGACCCTGTACTTC. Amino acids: CASSFQETLYF.

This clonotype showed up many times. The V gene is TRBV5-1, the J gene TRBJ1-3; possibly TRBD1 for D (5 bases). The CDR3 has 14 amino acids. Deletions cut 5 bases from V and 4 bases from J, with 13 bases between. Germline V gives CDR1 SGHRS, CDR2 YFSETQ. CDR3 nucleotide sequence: TGCGCCAGCAGGATGGACACCGCCGGAAACACCATATATTTT. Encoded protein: CASRMDTAGNTIYF.

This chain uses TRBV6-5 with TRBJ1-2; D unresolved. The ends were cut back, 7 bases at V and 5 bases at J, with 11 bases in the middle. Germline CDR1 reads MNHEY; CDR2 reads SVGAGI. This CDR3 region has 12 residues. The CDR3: CASKDRIYGYTF. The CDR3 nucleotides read TGTGCCAGCAAGGATAGAATATATGGCTACACCTTC.

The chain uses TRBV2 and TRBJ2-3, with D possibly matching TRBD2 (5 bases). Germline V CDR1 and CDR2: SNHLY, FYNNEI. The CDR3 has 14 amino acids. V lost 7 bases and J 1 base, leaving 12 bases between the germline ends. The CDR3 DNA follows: TGTGCCAGCACTATGGAGAGGGGCACAGATACGCAGTATTTT. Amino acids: CASTMERGTDTQYF. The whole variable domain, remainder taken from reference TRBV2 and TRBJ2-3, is EPEVTQTPSHQVTQMGQEVILRCVPISNHLYFYWYRQILGQKVEFLVSFYNNEISEKSEIFDDQFSVERPDGSNFTLKIRSTKLEDSAMYFCASTMERGTDTQYFGPGTRLTVL.

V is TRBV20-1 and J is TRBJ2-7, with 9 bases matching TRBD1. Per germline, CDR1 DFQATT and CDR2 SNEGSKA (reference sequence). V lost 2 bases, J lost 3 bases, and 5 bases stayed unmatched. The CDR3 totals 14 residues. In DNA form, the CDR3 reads TGCAGTGCTAGAACCGGGACAGGGAGCTACGAGCAGTACTTC. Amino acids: CSARTGTGSYEQYF.

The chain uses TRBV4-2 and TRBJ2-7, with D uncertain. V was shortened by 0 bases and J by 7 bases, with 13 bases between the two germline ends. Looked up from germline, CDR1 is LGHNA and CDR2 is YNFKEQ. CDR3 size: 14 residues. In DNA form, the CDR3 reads TGTGCCAGCAGCCAAGAGGCCCGAATAGGGGAGCAGTACTTC. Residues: CASSQEARIGEQYF.

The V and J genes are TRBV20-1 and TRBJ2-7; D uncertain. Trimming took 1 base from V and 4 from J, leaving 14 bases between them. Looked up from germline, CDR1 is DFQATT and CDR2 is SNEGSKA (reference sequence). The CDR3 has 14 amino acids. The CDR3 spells CSARVEVAPYEQYF. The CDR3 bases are TGCAGTGCTAGAGTTGAGGTGGCCCCTTACGAGCAGTACTTC.

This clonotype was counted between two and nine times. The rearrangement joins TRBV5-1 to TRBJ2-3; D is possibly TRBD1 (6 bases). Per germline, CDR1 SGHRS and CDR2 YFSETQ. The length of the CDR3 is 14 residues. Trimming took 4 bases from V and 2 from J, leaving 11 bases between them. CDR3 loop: CASSLGQITDTQYF. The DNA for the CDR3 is TGCGCCAGCAGCCTTGGACAGATCACAGATACGCAGTATTTT.

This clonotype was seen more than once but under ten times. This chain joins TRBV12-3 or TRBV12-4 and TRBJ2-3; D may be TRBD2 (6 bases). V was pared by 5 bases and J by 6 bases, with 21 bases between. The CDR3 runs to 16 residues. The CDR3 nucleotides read TGTGCCAGCAGTCCCCAGGGCGGGATAGGAACGGATACGCAGTATTTT. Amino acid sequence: CASSPQGGIGTDTQYF.

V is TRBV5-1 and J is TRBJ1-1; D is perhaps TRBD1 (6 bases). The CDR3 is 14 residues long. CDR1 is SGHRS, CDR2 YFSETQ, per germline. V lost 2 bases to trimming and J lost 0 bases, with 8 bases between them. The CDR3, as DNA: TGCGCCAGCAGCTTTGGGGGGCTGAACACTGAAGCTTTCTTT. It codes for CASSFGGLNTEAFF.

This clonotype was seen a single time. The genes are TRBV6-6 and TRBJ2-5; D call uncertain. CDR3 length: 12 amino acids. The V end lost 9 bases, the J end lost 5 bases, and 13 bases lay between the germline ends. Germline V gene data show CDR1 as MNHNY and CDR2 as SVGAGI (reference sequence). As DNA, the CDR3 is TGTGCCAGTAAGAGAGAGGCGGAGACCCAGTACTTC. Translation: CASKREAETQYF.

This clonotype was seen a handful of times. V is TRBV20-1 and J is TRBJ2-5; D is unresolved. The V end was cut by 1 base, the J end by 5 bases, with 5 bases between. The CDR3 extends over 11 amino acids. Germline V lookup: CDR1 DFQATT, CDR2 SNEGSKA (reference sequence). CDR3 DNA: TGCAGTGCTAGAGTGGGTGAGACCCAGTACTTC. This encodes CSARVGETQYF.

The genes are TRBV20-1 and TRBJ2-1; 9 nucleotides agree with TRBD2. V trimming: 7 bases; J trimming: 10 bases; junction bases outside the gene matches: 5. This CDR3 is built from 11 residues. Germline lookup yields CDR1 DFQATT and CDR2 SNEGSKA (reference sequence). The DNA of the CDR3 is TGCAGTGAGGGGACTAGCATAGAGCAGTTCTTC. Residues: CSEGTSIEQFF.

CDR3 in amino acids: CSARGGLAGGLSYEQYF. In DNA form, the CDR3 reads TGCAGTGCTAGAGGGGGACTAGCGGGAGGACTATCCTACGAGCAGTACTTC. V and J are TRBV20-1 and TRBJ2-7; 15 bases align to TRBD2. The CDR3 is made up of 17 amino acids. Germline CDR1 is DFQATT and CDR2 is SNEGSKA (reference sequence). Germline trimming cut 1 base from V and 1 base from J; bases unmatched to any gene: 5.

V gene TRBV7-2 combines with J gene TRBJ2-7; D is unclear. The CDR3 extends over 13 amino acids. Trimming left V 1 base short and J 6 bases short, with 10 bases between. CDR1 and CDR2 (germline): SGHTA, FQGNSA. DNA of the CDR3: TGTGCCAGCAGCTTAGACAGAATAGGCGAGCAGTACTTC. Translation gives CASSLDRIGEQYF.

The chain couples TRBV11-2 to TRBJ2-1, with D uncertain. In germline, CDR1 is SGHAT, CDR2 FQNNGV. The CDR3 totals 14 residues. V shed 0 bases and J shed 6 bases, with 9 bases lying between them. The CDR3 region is CASSLDPQSNEQFF. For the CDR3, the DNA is TGTGCCAGCAGCTTAGATCCCCAATCCAATGAGCAGTTCTTC.

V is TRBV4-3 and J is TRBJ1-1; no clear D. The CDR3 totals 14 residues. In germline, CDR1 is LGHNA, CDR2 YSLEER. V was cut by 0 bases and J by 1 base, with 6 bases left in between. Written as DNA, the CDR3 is TGCGCCAGCAGCCAAGATCTGTGGAACACTGAAGCTTTCTTT. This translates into CASSQDLWNTEAFF.

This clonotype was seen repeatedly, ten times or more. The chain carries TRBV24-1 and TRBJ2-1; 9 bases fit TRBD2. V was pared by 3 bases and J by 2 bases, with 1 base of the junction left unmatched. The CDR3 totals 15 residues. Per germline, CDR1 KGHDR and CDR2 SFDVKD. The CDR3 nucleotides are TGTGCCACCAGTGATACTAGCGGGCCCTACAATGAGCAGTTCTTC. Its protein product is CATSDTSGPYNEQFF.

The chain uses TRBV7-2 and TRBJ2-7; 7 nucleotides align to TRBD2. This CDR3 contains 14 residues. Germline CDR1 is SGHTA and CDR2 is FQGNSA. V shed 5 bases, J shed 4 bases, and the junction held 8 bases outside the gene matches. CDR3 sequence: CASSGRASGYEQYF. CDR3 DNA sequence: TGTGCCAGCAGCGGGAGGGCTAGCGGTTACGAGCAGTACTTC.

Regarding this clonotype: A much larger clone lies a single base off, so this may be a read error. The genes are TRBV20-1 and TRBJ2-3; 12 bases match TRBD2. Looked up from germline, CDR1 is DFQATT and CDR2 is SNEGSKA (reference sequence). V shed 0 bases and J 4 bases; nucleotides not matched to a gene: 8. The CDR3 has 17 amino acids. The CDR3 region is CSAREAKSSGRADTQYF. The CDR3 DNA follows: TGCAGTGCTAGAGAGGCGAAATCTAGCGGGAGGGCAGATACGCAGTATTTT.

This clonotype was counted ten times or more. The CDR3 reads CSAKGSGSGTGELFF. The CDR3 bases are TGCAGTGCTAAGGGTAGCGGGAGTGGCACCGGGGAGCTGTTTTTT. The rearrangement joins TRBV20-1 to TRBJ2-2; TRBD2 matches 9 bases. In germline, CDR1 is DFQATT, CDR2 SNEGSKA (reference sequence). V shed 4 bases and J 4 bases; nucleotides not matched to a gene: 7. The length of the CDR3 is 15 residues.

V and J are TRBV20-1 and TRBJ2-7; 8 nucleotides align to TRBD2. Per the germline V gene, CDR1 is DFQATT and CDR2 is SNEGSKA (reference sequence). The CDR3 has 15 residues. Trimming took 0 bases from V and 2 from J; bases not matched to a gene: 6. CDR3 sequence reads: CSARDPRLATYEQYF. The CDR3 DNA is TGCAGTGCTAGAGATCCGAGACTAGCGACCTACGAGCAGTACTTC.

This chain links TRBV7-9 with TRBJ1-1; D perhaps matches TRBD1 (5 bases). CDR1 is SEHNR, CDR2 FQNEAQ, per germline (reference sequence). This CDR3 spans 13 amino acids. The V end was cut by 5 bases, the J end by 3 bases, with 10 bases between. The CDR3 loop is CASSATGDTEAFF. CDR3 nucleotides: TGTGCCAGCAGCGCTACAGGAGACACTGAAGCTTTCTTT.

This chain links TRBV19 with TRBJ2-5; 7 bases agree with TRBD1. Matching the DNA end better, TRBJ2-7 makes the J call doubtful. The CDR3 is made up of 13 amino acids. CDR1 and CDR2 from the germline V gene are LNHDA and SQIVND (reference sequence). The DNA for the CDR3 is TGTGCCAGTAGTATGAACAGGGGTGGCGAGCAGTACTTC. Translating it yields CASSMNRGGEQYF.

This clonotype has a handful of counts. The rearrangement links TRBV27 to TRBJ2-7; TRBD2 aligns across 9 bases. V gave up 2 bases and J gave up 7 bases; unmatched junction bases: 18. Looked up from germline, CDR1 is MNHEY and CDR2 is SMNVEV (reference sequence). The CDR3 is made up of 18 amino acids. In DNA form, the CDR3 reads TGTGCCAGCAGTTTAGAGGGGGAGAGCGGGAGGTATTCAAGGGAGCAGTACTTC. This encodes CASSLEGESGRYSREQYF.

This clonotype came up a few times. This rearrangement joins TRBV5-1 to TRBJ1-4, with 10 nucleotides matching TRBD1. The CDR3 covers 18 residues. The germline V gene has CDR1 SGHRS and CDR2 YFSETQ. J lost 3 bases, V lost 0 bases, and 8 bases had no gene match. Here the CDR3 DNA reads TGCGCCAGCAGCTTGGGGGCCGGGACAGGGGCGGCTAATGAAAAACTGTTTTTT. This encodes CASSLGAGTGAANEKLFF.

The CDR3 region has the DNA TGTGCCAGCAGCCAGATGACCGGGACAGGGCCCGCCGAGCAGTACTTC. Protein product: CASSQMTGTGPAEQYF. V gene TRBV4-2 combines with J gene TRBJ2-7; 9 nucleotides match TRBD1. This CDR3 has 16 residues. Trimming cost V 3 bases and J 6 bases; bases outside gene matches: 12. Per germline, CDR1 LGHNA and CDR2 YNFKEQ.

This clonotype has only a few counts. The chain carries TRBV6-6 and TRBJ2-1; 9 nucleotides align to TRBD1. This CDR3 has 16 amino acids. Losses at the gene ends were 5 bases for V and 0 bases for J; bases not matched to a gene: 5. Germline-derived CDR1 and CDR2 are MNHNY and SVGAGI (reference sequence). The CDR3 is CASSTGQGGSYNEQFF. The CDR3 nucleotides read TGTGCCAGCAGTACGGGACAGGGTGGCTCCTACAATGAGCAGTTCTTC.

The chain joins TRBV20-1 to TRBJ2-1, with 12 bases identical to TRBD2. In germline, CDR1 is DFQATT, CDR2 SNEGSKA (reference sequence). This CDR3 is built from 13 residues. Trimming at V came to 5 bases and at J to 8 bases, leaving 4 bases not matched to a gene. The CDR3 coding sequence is TGCAGTGCTCCTAGCGGGAGGGCGCATGAGCAGTTCTTC. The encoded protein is CSAPSGRAHEQFF.